One and the same sample provided the 19 T cell receptor beta chains below, sequenced in a study of blood T cell repertoires in COVID-19. Assay: immunoSEQ multiplex PCR; the TCRdb copy retains only in-frame clones and omits some. The top ten clones hold about 2.9% of a sample with about 140,000 clones, roughly 85% of them seen once. The material sequenced was PBMCs or T cells enriched from blood (not recorded which). Source of these receptors: a woman between 45 and 65 years old who had recovered from COVID-19.

This clone was observed a handful of times. J is TRBJ1-5 and V is TRBV6-1, with no clear D. Germline V gene data show CDR1 as MNHNS and CDR2 as SASEGT. V dropped 1 base and J dropped 4 bases, with 14 bases sitting between them. The CDR3 covers 16 residues. The CDR3 nucleotides read TGTGCCAGCAGTGAAGACAGTGTTCAGCCGAATCAGCCCCAGCATTTT. As protein: CASSEDSVQPNQPQHF.

V and J are TRBV28 and TRBJ1-2; a possible D gene is TRBD1 (6 bases). V lost 6 bases to trimming and J lost 5 bases, with 10 bases between them. Germline loops: CDR1 MDHEN, CDR2 SYDVKM. CDR3 length: 12 amino acids. The CDR3 nucleotides read TGTGCCAGCAGAACAGGGAATTATGGCTACACCTTC. This codes for CASRTGNYGYTF.

This clone came up once. The chain carries TRBV18 and TRBJ1-1, with 8 bases that match TRBD1. The CDR3 runs to 15 residues. CDR1 KGHSH and CDR2 LQKENI come from the germline V gene. The junction had 8 bases not matched to a gene; V was cut back by 2 bases and J by 6 bases. CDR3 sequence: CASSPNRQGRAEAFF. As DNA, the CDR3 is TGTGCCAGCTCACCAAACCGACAGGGGCGGGCTGAAGCTTTCTTT.

The J gene is TRBJ1-4, the V gene TRBV5-1; a weak D match, TRBD1 (6 bases). CDR1 is SGHRS, CDR2 YFSETQ, per germline. The CDR3 has 14 amino acids. Trimming removed 0 bases from V and 4 bases from J, with 7 bases in between. The CDR3 DNA sequence: TGCGCCAGCAGCTTGGGACAGGTTAATGAAAAACTGTTTTTT. It is translated as CASSLGQVNEKLFF.

This clone came up a few times. The CDR3 here is CASSSGGYEQYF. DNA for the CDR3: TGTGCCAGTAGCTCCGGAGGCTACGAGCAGTACTTC. The chain uses TRBV19 and TRBJ2-7, with a possible D match to TRBD2 (5 bases). This CDR3 is built from 12 residues. The V end lost 6 bases, the J end lost 3 bases, and 9 bases lay between the germline ends. Germline V gene lookup returns CDR1 LNHDA and CDR2 SQIVND (reference sequence).

J is TRBJ2-2 and V is TRBV9; no clear D. This CDR3 contains 14 residues. Germline loops: CDR1 SGDLS, CDR2 YYNGEE. V lost 0 bases to trimming and J lost 6 bases, with 9 bases between them. The CDR3 reads CASSVDILSGELFF. DNA of the CDR3: TGTGCCAGCAGCGTAGACATTTTGTCCGGGGAGCTGTTTTTT.

This rearrangement joins TRBV7-9 to TRBJ2-1, with unresolved D. The germline V and J ends were trimmed by 5 bases and 7 bases, with 6 bases remaining between them. The CDR3 runs 11 residues. Germline V CDR1 and CDR2: SEHNR, FQNEAQ (reference sequence). The CDR3 DNA reads TGTGCCAGCAGCATCGTAAATGAGCAGTTCTTC. Its protein is CASSIVNEQFF.

The chain is built from TRBV28 and TRBJ1-2, with no clear D. Germline-derived CDR1 and CDR2 are MDHEN and SYDVKM. V gave up 7 bases and J gave up 7 bases, with 10 bases separating them. CDR3 length equals 11 residues. The CDR3 DNA is TGTGCCAGCACATCAGGCTTTGGCTACACCTTC. It specifies CASTSGFGYTF.

In this sample, this clone turned up once. This sequence joins TRBV6-1 and TRBJ1-5; D not certain. This CDR3 has 15 amino acids. CDR1 and CDR2 (germline): MNHNS, SASEGT. V dropped 2 bases and J dropped 6 bases, with 14 bases sitting between them. CDR3 bases: TGTGCCAGCAGTGAATTAAGTATATCGGGTCAGCCCCAGCATTTT. Protein product: CASSELSISGQPQHF.

The rearrangement links TRBV6-2 or TRBV6-3 to TRBJ2-5; D remains ambiguous. The CDR3 runs 17 residues. The V gene's germline CDR1 is MNHEY and CDR2 SVGEGT. Trimming shortened V by 0 bases and J by 2 bases, and 16 bases separated the two germline ends. DNA for the CDR3: TGTGCCAGCAGTTACTCGATCCAACACCCCTCGCAAGAGACCCAGTACTTC. Translating it yields CASSYSIQHPSQETQYF.

The CDR3 is CSAPQGSEAFF. The DNA of the CDR3 is TGCAGTGCCCCTCAGGGGTCTGAAGCTTTCTTT. V is TRBV20-1 and J is TRBJ1-1, with a tentative D call TRBD1 (6 bases). The ends were cut back, 6 bases at V and 6 bases at J, with 11 bases in the middle. The CDR3 loop spans 11 amino acids. CDR1 is DFQATT, CDR2 SNEGSKA, per germline (reference sequence).

The V and J genes are TRBV5-1 and TRBJ2-2; D remains ambiguous. Trimming removed 0 bases at V and 3 bases at J, with 9 bases between. Germline V gene sequence: CDR1 SGHRS, CDR2 YFSETQ. The CDR3 contains 15 residues. CDR3 coding DNA: TGCGCCAGCAGCTTGGTTCGGCAGGACACCGGGGAGCTGTTTTTT. Protein: CASSLVRQDTGELFF.

The V call is TRBV6-5, the J call TRBJ1-1; D is unclear. From germline, CDR1 is MNHEY and CDR2 SVGAGI. This CDR3 has 14 residues. Trimming left V 6 bases short and J 3 bases short, with 14 bases between. The CDR3 protein is CASRPDSRDTEAFF. The CDR3 nucleotides are TGTGCCAGCAGGCCGGACTCTCGGGACACTGAAGCTTTCTTT.

The CDR3 DNA reads as TGTGCCAGCAGTTCGCGGGCCATAGCGGGAGGGAGCGTCGGGGAGCTGTTTTTT. Amino acids: CASSSRAIAGGSVGELFF. The J gene is TRBJ2-2, the V gene TRBV27, with TRBD2 matching over 11 bases. The V and J ends lost 4 bases and 7 bases, in that order; junction bases with no gene match: 14. Germline CDR1 reads MNHEY; CDR2 reads SMNVEV (reference sequence). The CDR3 length is 18 residues.

The chain recombines TRBV10-1 with TRBJ1-1; TRBD1 matches at 10 bases. Unmatched junction bases numbered 6, after V lost 4 bases and J lost 4 bases. CDR1 is WNHNN, CDR2 SYGVQD, per germline (reference sequence). There are 15 residues in the CDR3. CDR3 in DNA: TGCGCCAGCAGTGCGGGACAGGGGATGTTCACTGAAGCTTTCTTT. It specifies CASSAGQGMFTEAFF.

V is TRBV19 and J is TRBJ1-1; perhaps TRBD1 as D (5 bases). The CDR3 sequence is 19 residues long. Trimming cost V 0 bases and J 0 bases, with 20 bases left between them. Germline loops: CDR1 LNHDA, CDR2 SQIVND (reference sequence). CDR3 nucleotides: TGTGCCAGTAGTATAGATCTTAGGGCAGGGTGGACGATGAACACTGAAGCTTTCTTT. This gives the protein CASSIDLRAGWTMNTEAFF.

V and J are TRBV21-1 and TRBJ1-3. TRBV21-1 is designated a pseudogene. CDR3 length: 14 residues. Written as DNA, the CDR3 is TGTGCCAGCAGCACGGGGTCCTCTGGAAACACCATATATTTT. Translating it yields CASSTGSSGNTIYF.

The CDR3 DNA reads TGTGCCTGGAGTGATCAGGGGGCAGAAGCTTTCTTT. It codes for CAWSDQGAEAFF. V and J are TRBV30 and TRBJ1-1; TRBD1 matches at 8 bases. The CDR3 spans 12 residues. Germline CDR1 and CDR2: GTSNPN and SVGIG (reference sequence). After removal of 1 base from V and 8 bases from J, the junction contained 3 bases not matched to a gene.

The gene calls are TRBV18 and TRBJ2-2, with 9 bases fitting TRBD1. V shed 4 bases, J shed 4 bases, and the junction held 10 bases outside the gene matches. CDR1 KGHSH and CDR2 LQKENI come from the germline V gene. The CDR3 covers 17 residues. The CDR3 sequence is CASSLLTGTGSTGELFF. Written as DNA, the CDR3 is TGTGCCAGCTCACTACTAACCGGGACAGGGTCCACCGGGGAGCTGTTTTTT.